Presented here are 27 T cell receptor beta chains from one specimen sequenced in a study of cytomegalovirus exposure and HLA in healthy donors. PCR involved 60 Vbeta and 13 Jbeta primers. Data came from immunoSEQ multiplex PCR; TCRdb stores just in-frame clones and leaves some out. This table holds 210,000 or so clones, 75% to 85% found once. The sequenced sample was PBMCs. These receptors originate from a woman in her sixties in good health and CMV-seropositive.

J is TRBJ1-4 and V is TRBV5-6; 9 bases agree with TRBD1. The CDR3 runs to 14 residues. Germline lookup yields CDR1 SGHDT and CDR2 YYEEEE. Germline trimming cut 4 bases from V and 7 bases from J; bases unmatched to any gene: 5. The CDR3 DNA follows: TGTGCCAGCAGCCTACAGGGGGCGGTTGAAAAACTGTTTTTT. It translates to CASSLQGAVEKLFF.

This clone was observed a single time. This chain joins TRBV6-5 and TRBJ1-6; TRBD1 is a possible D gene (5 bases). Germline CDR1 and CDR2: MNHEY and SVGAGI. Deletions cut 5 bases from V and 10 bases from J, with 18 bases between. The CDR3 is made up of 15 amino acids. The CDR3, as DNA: TGTGCCAGCAGTCCGGGGGGGGGAACCAGATCACCCCTCCACTTT. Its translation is CASSPGGGTRSPLHF.

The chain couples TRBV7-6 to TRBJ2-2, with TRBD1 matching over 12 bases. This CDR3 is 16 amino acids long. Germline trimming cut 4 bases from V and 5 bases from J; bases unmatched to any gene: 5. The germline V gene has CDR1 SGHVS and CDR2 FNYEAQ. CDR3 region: CASSSGQGAETGELFF. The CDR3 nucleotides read TGTGCCAGCAGCTCGGGACAGGGGGCCGAGACCGGGGAGCTGTTTTTT.

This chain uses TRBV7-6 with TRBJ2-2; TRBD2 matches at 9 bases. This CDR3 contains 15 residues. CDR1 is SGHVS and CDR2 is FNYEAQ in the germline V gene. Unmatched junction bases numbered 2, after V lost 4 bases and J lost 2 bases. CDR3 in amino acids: CASSSLAGNTGELFF. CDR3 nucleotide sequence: TGTGCCAGCAGCTCACTAGCGGGTAACACCGGGGAGCTGTTTTTT.

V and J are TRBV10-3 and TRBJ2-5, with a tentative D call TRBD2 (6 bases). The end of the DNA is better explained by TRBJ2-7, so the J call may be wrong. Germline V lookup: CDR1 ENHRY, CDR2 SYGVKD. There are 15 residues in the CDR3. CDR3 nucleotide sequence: TGTGCCATCAGTGGCGGGACGGCGAGCTCCTACGAGCAGTACTTC. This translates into CAISGGTASSYEQYF.

CDR3 DNA: TGTGCCAGCAGCGACAGACTCTATGGCTACACCTTC. It codes for CASSDRLYGYTF. The chain employs TRBV5-4 and TRBJ1-2; a possible D gene is TRBD1 (5 bases). Germline CDR1 reads SGHNT; CDR2 reads YYREEE (reference sequence). The CDR3 runs to 12 residues. Trimming took off 4 bases at V and 4 bases at J, with 8 bases between the two ends.

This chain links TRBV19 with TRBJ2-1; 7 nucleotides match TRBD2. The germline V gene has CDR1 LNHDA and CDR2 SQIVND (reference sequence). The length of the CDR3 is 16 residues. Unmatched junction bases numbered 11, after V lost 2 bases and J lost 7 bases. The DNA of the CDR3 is TGTGCCAGTAGTATAAGGAGGGAGGGCCCTCAGAATGAGCAGTTCTTC. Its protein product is CASSIRREGPQNEQFF.

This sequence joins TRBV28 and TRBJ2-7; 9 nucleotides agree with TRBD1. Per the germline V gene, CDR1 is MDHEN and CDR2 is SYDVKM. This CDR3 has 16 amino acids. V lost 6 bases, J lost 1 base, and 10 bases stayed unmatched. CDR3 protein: CASRPYDGTGSYEQYF. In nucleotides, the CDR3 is TGTGCCAGCAGACCTTATGACGGGACAGGGTCCTACGAGCAGTACTTC.

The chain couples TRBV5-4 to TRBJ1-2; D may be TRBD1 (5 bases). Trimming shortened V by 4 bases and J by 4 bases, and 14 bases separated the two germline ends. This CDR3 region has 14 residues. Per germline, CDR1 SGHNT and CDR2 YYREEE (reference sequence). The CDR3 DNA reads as TGTGCCAGCAGCGGGAACAGGAAAGCCTATGGCTACACCTTC. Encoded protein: CASSGNRKAYGYTF.

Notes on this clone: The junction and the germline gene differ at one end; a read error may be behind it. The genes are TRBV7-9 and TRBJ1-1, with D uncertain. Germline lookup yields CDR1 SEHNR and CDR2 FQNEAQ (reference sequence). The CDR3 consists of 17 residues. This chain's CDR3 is CSSSFGGRGSRNTEAFF. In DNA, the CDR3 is TGTTCCAGCAGTTTCGGAGGGCGGGGATCTCGGAACACTGAAGCTTTCTTT. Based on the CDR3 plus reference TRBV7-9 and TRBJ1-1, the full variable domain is DTGVSQNPRHKITKRGQNVTFRCDPISEHNRLYWYRQTLGQGPEFLTYFQNEAQLEKSRLLSDRFSAERPKGSFSTLEIQRTEQGDSAMYLCSSSFGGRGSRNTEAFFGQGTRLTVV.

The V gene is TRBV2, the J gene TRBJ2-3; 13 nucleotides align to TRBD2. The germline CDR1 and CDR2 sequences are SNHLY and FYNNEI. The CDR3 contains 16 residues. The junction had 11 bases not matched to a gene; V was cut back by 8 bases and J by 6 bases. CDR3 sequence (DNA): TGTGCCAGCGGGCAGTACGGACTAGCGGGAGCTGATACGCAGTATTTT. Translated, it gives CASGQYGLAGADTQYF.

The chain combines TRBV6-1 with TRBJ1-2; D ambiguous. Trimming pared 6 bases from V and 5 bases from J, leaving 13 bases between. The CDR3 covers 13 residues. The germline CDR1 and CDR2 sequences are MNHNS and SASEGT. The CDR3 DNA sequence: TGTGCCAGCAGCCTCACCCTAGAGTATGGCTACACCTTC. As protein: CASSLTLEYGYTF.

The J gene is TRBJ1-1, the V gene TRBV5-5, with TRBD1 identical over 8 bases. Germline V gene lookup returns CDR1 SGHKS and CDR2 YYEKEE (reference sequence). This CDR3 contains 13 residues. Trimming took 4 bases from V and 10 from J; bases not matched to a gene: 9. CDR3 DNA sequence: TGTGCCAGCAGCCTACCCAGGGGGCAACCAGCTTTCTTT. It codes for CASSLPRGQPAFF.

CDR3 nucleotides: TGTGCCTGGAGTCGGACTAGCGGGGAGCAGTTCTTC. It yields the protein CAWSRTSGEQFF. J is TRBJ2-1 and V is TRBV30; TRBD2 aligns across 11 bases. V dropped 2 bases and J dropped 10; count of bases not matched to a gene: 1. Per the germline V gene, CDR1 is GTSNPN and CDR2 is SVGIG (reference sequence). The CDR3 consists of 12 residues.

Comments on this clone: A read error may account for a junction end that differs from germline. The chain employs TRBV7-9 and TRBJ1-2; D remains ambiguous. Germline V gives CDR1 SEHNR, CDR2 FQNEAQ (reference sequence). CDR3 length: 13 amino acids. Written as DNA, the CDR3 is TGTTCCAGCAGCTTAGATGGGAGGGATGGCTACACCTTC. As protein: CSSSLDGRDGYTF.

CDR3 sequence (DNA): TGCGCCAGCAGGGCAACTAGCGGGAGGGGCAATGAGCAGTTCTTC. The encoded protein is CASRATSGRGNEQFF. The genes are TRBV5-1 and TRBJ2-1, with TRBD2 identical over 13 bases. J lost 6 bases, V lost 5 bases, and 5 bases had no gene match. Per the germline V gene, CDR1 is SGHRS and CDR2 is YFSETQ. This CDR3 is built from 15 residues.

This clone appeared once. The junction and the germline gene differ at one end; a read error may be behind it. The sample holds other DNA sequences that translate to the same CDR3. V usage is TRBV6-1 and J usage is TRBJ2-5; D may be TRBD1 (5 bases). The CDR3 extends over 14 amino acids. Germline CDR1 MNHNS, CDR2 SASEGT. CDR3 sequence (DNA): TGCGCCAGCAGACATACAGGAAGTCAAGAGACCCAGTACTTC. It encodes CASRHTGSQETQYF.

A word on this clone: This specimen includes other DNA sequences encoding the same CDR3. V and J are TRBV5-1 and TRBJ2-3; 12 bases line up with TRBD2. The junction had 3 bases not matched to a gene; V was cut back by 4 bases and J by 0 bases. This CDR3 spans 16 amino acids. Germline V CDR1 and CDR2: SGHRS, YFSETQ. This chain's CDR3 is CASSPGTSGSTDTQYF. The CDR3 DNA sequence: TGCGCCAGCAGCCCCGGGACTAGCGGGAGCACAGATACGCAGTATTTT.

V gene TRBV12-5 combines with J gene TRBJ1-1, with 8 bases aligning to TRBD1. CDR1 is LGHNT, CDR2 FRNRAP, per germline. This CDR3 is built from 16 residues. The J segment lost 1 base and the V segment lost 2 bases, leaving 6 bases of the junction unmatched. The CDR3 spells CASGLPAQGANTEAFF. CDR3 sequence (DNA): TGTGCTAGTGGTTTGCCTGCGCAGGGGGCGAACACTGAAGCTTTCTTT.

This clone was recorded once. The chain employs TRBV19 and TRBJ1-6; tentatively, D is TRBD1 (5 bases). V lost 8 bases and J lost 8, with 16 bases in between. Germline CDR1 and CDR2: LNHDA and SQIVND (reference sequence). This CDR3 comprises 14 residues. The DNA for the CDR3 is TGTGCCAGTTCAACGCAGGGAGGTGATTCACCCCTCCACTTT. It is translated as CASSTQGGDSPLHF. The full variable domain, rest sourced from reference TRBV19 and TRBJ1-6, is DGGITQSPKYLFRKEGQNVTLSCEQNLNHDAMYWYRQDPGQGLRLIYYSQIVNDFQKGDIAEGYSVSREKKESFPLTVTSAQKNPTAFYLCASSTQGGDSPLHFGNGTRLTVT.

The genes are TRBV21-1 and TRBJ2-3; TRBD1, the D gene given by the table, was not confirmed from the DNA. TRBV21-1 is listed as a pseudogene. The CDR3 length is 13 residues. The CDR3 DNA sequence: TGTGCCAGCAGCAAAGTGTGGGCAAATACGCAGTATTTT. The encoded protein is CASSKVWANTQYF.

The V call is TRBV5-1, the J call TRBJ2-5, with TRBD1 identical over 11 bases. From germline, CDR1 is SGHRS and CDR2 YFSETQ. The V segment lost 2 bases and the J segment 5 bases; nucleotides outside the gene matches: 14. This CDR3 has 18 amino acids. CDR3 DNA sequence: TGCGCCAGCAGCTTAGGTTCGTCCGGACAGGGGGCCGCGGAGACCCAGTACTTC. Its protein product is CASSLGSSGQGAAETQYF.

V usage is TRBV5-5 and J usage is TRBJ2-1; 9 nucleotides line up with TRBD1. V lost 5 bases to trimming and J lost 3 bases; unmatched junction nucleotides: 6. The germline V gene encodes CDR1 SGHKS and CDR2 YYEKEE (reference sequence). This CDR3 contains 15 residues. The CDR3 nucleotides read TGTGCCAGCAGGTTGAGGGACAGGGACTACAATGAGCAGTTCTTC. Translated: CASRLRDRDYNEQFF.

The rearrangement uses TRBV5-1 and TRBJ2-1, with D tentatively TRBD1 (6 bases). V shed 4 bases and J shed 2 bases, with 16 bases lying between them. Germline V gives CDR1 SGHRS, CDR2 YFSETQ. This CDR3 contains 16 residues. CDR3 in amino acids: CASSQPTGDTYNEQFF. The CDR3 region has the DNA TGCGCCAGCAGCCAACCGACAGGCGATACCTACAATGAGCAGTTCTTC.

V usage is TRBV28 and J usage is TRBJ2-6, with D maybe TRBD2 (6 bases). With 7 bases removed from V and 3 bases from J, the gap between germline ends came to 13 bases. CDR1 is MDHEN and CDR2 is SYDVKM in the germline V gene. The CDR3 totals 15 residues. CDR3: CASTSEGLGANVLTF. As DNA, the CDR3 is TGTGCCAGCACATCGGAGGGGCTTGGGGCCAACGTCCTGACTTTC.

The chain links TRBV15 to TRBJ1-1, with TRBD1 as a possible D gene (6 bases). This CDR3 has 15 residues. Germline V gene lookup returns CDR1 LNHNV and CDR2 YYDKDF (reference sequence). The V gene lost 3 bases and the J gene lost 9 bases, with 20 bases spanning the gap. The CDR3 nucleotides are TGTGCCACCAGCAGGGGGGGGGACAAACTCGCTCAAGCTTTCTTT. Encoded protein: CATSRGGDKLAQAFF. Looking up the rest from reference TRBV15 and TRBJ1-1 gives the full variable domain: DAMVIQNPRYQVTQFGKPVTLSCSQTLNHNVMYWYQQKSSQAPKLLFHYYDKDFNNEADTPDNFQSRRPNTSFCFLDIRSPGLGDTAMYLCATSRGGDKLAQAFFGQGTRLTVV.

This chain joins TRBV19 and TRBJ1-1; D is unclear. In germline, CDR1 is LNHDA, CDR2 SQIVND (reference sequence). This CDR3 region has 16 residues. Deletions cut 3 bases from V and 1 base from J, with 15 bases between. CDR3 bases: TGTGCCAGTAGTATGGGGAGGAGAAGCCGGAACACTGAAGCTTTCTTT. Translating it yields CASSMGRRSRNTEAFF.